These 14 T cell receptor beta chains share one sample of origin, sequenced in a study of blood T cells in healthy people across ages. With a J-beta primer mix and a sample-barcoded 5' primer, a second PCR ran about 7 to 11 cycles. TCRdb recomputed calls from the 5' RACE reads with MiXCR, one row per CDR3 protein. The table shows around 1,000,000 distinct CDR3 sequences, with around 27% occurring only once. The same sample was also studied in work on T cells of mothers and their children.

Material: blood. The receptors come from a girl between 2 and 10 years old in good health.

This clonotype was detected only a few times. The chain employs TRBV7-6 and TRBJ1-4, with 7 bases fitting TRBD1. The CDR3 contains 15 residues. V gave up 3 bases and J gave up 5 bases; unmatched junction bases: 6. Germline CDR1 is SGHVS and CDR2 is FNYEAQ. The CDR3 sequence: CASSFRTGLNEKLFF. The CDR3 region has the DNA TGTGCCAGCAGCTTCCGGACAGGTCTCAATGAAAAACTGTTTTTT.

This rearrangement joins TRBV28 to TRBJ2-3; 12 nucleotides agree with TRBD2. Germline V CDR1 and CDR2: MDHEN, SYDVKM. The CDR3 runs to 15 residues. The ends lost 3 bases at V and 14 bases at J; junction bases unmatched: 12. The CDR3 spells CASSFGPGLAGSRYF. CDR3 bases: TGTGCCAGCAGTTTCGGTCCCGGACTAGCGGGATCACGGTATTTT.

This clonotype was found a few times. The V call is TRBV10-3, the J call TRBJ1-2, with TRBD1 as a possible D gene (5 bases). This CDR3 region has 12 residues. With 3 bases removed from V and 6 bases from J, the gap between germline ends came to 8 bases. Germline V gene sequence: CDR1 ENHRY, CDR2 SYGVKD. CDR3 loop: CAISDLGDGYTF. CDR3 DNA sequence: TGTGCCATCAGTGATCTGGGGGATGGCTACACCTTC.

Points on this clonotype: A read error may produce the germline difference seen at one junction end. The gene calls are TRBV6-2 or TRBV6-3 and TRBJ2-5, with TRBD2 identical over 11 bases. The better agreement between TRBJ2-1 and the DNA end casts doubt on the J call. The germline V gene encodes CDR1 MNHEY and CDR2 SVGEGT. The CDR3 loop spans 16 amino acids. CDR3 coding DNA: TGTGCCAGCAGTTACAGGGGACTAGCGGTTTACAATGGGCAGTTCTTC. This translates into CASSYRGLAVYNGQFF.

This clonotype was counted between two and nine times. The chain uses TRBV12-3 or TRBV12-4 and TRBJ1-1; the D is unclear. Trimming shortened V by 3 bases and J by 0 bases, and 20 bases separated the two germline ends. CDR3 length equals 18 residues. The CDR3 coding sequence is TGTGCCAGCAGTTTTGTTCTCCGAGTAGTCAGAATGAACACTGAAGCTTTCTTT. Translating gives CASSFVLRVVRMNTEAFF.

This clonotype was observed a few times. The chain carries TRBV20-1 and TRBJ1-1; the match to TRBD1 covers 9 bases. The junction had 7 bases not matched to a gene; V was cut back by 3 bases and J by 11 bases. This CDR3 has 12 residues. Germline lookup yields CDR1 DFQATT and CDR2 SNEGSKA (reference sequence). The CDR3: CSASTGGYQAFF. DNA for the CDR3: TGCAGTGCTAGTACAGGGGGCTACCAGGCTTTCTTT.

Many counts were recorded for this clonotype. The chain couples TRBV6-5 to TRBJ1-2; 10 positions match TRBD1. This CDR3 contains 14 residues. J lost 4 bases, V lost 2 bases, and 1 base had no gene match. Germline assignment: CDR1 MNHEY and CDR2 SVGAGI. CDR3 residues: CASSYGQGGYGYTF. For the CDR3, the DNA is TGTGCCAGCAGTTACGGACAGGGGGGCTATGGCTACACCTTC.

The chain carries TRBV7-3 and TRBJ2-1; the match to TRBD1 covers 11 bases. CDR1 and CDR2 (germline): SGHTA, FQGTGA. The V segment lost 6 bases and the J segment 9 bases; nucleotides outside the gene matches: 7. The CDR3 is made up of 14 amino acids. CDR3 bases: TGTGCCAGCAGTCCCGGACAGGGGGCACTTGAGCAGTTCTTC. Its protein product is CASSPGQGALEQFF.

There are a few counts of this clonotype. V usage is TRBV6-6 and J usage is TRBJ2-7, with 9 bases that match TRBD2. J lost 3 bases, V lost 8 bases, and 14 bases had no gene match. Germline V gene sequence: CDR1 MNHNY, CDR2 SVGAGI (reference sequence). This CDR3 region has 16 residues. CDR3 nucleotides: TGTGCCAGCTCTAGCGGGATGATCCCGCCCGGCTACGAGCAGTACTTC. Its protein product is CASSSGMIPPGYEQYF.

The J gene is TRBJ2-5, the V gene TRBV7-2; D call uncertain. TRBJ2-7 matches the DNA end more closely, so the J call is doubtful. Germline V gives CDR1 SGHTA, CDR2 FQGNSA. The CDR3 sequence is 15 residues long. The CDR3 sequence is CASSLEGGISYEQYF. CDR3 DNA sequence: TGTGCCAGCAGCTTAGAGGGCGGAATTTCCTACGAGCAGTACTTC.

This clonotype was seen only a few times. The genes are TRBV20-1 and TRBJ2-7; TRBD1 agrees at 9 bases. The ends lost 0 bases at V and 3 bases at J; junction bases unmatched: 6. Germline CDR1 DFQATT, CDR2 SNEGSKA (reference sequence). This CDR3 comprises 15 residues. The CDR3 region has the DNA TGCAGTGCTAGAGACATACAGGGGGCCCTCTACGAGCAGTACTTC. It codes for CSARDIQGALYEQYF.

This clonotype showed up just a few times. The gene calls are TRBV29-1 and TRBJ2-5; 9 bases map to TRBD2. The CDR3 length is 11 residues. The germline V gene encodes CDR1 SQVTM and CDR2 ANQGSEA. As DNA, the CDR3 is TGCGCGGGGGGGGCTGGCGAGACCCAGTACTTC. Amino acids: CAGGAGETQYF.

This chain joins TRBV20-1 and TRBJ1-4; D gene unclear. CDR1 and CDR2 (germline): DFQATT, SNEGSKA (reference sequence). The V and J ends lost 6 bases and 6 bases respectively, with 14 bases between them. This CDR3 is built from 13 residues. This CDR3 is CSARPMVYEKLFF. The CDR3 DNA reads TGCAGTGCCCGGCCGATGGTCTATGAAAAACTGTTTTTT.

This rearrangement joins TRBV3-1 to TRBJ2-4, with TRBD1 as a possible D gene (5 bases). The germline gives CDR1 LGHDT, CDR2 YNNKEL (reference sequence). The CDR3 covers 15 residues. Between the trimmed V and J ends, which lost 1 base and 7 bases, there was a span of 14 bases. CDR3 amino acids: CASSQALEGVNIQYF. CDR3 DNA sequence: TGTGCCAGCAGCCAAGCTTTAGAAGGGGTGAACATTCAGTACTTC.